What follows describes a single TCR beta chain. Its antigen is unknown. A much larger clone differs from this one at a single base, so this may be a read error. V lost 9 bases to trimming and J lost 6 bases; unmatched junction nucleotides: 13. Germline V gene data show CDR1 as LNHDA and CDR2 as SQIVND (reference sequence). CDR3 size: 16 residues. The entry originates in a study of read filtering for tumor transcriptome and immune sequencing. Across the study: By R-ISS, stages I, II and III held about 8, 15 and 7 patients. Whole-transcriptome libraries were prepared after DNase treatment. Findings and caveats of the study: About 82% of IR-seq clonotypes had a single read, yet these held roughly 3.8% of reads. Sorted CD138-negative bone marrow cells were not purified T cells.

The library was built from about 400 ng RNA with molecular barcoded adaptors for alpha/delta and beta/gamma chains. TCRdb processed the reads anew with MiXCR; each CDR3 protein has one entry. The table records 39,000 or so distinct CDR3 sequences, roughly 13% of them present only once. The source of this sequence is a donor at least 40 years old with multiple myeloma. Sequencing used a population of CD138-negative cells sorted from bone marrow. The chain uses TRBV19 and TRBJ2-2, with TRBD1 matching over 10 bases. The DNA of the CDR3 is TGTGCCAGCCATAAAATGTCCGGGACAGGGGCCGGGGAGCTGTTTTTT. The encoded protein is CASHKMSGTGAGELFF.